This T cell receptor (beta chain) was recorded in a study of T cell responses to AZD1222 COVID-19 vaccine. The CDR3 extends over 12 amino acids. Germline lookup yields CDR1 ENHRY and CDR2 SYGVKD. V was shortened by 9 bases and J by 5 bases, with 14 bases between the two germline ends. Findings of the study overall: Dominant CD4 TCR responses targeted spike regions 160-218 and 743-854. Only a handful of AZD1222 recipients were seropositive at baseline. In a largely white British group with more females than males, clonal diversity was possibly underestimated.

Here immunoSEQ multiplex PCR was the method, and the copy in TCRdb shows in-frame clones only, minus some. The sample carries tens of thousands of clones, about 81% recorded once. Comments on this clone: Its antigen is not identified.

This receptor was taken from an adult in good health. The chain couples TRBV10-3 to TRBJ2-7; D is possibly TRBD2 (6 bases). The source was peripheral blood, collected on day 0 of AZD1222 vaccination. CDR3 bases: TGTGCCATGCGCGGGGAAGGACACGAGCAGTACTTC. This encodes CAMRGEGHEQYF.